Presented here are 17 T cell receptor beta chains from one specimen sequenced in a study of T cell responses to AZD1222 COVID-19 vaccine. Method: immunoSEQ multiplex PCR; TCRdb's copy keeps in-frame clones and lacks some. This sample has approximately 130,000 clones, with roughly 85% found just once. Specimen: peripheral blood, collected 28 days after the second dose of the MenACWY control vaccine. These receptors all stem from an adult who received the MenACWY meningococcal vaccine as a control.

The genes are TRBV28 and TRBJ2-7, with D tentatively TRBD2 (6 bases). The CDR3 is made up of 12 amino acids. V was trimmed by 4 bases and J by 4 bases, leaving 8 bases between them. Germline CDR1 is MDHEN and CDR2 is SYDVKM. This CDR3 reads CASSSGRYEQYF. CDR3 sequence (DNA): TGTGCCAGCAGTTCAGGGAGGTACGAGCAGTACTTC.

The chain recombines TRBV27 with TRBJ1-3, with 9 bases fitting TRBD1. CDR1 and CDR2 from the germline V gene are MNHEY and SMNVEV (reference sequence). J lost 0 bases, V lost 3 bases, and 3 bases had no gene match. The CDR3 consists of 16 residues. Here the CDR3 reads CASSLGQGFSGNTIYF. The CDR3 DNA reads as TGTGCCAGCAGTTTGGGACAGGGCTTCTCTGGAAACACCATATATTTT.

CDR3 nucleotide sequence: TGTGCCTGGAGTCTACGGCGACTTCAGGGCAATCAGCCCCAGCATTTT. This codes for CAWSLRRLQGNQPQHF. V and J are TRBV30 and TRBJ1-5; D remains unclear. Germline V CDR1 and CDR2: GTSNPN, SVGIG (reference sequence). Trimming pared 2 bases from V and 2 bases from J, leaving 16 bases between. The CDR3 has 16 residues.

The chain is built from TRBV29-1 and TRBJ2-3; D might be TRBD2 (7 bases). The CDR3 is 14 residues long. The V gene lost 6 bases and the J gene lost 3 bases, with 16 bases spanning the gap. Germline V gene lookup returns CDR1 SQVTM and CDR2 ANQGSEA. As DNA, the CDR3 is TGCAGCGTCGAAAACAGGGAGGGGACAGATACGCAGTATTTT. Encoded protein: CSVENREGTDTQYF.

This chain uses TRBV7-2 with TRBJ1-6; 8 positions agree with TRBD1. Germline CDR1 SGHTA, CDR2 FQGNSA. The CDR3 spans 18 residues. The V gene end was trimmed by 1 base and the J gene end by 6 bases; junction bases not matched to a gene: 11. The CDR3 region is CASSLVRRGQETNSPLHF. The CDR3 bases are TGTGCCAGCAGCTTAGTTAGGAGGGGACAGGAGACTAATTCACCCCTCCACTTT.

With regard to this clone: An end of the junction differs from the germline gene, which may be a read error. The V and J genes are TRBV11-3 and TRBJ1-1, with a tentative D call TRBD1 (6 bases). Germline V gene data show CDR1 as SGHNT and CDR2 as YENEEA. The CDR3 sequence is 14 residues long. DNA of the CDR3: TGTGCCAGCAGATTAGGGGGGCTGAACACTGAAGCTTTCTTT. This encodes CASRLGGLNTEAFF.

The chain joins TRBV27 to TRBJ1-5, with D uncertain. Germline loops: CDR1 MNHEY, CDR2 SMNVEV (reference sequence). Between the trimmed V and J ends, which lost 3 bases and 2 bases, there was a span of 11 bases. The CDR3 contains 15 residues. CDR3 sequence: CASSFGAWGNQPQHF. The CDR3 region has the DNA TGTGCCAGCAGTTTTGGAGCATGGGGCAATCAGCCCCAGCATTTT.

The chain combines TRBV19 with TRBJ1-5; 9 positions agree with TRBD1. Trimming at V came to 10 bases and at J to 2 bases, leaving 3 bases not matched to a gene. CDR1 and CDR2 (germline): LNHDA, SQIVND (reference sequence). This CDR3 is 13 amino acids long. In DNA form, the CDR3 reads TGTGCCACCCGGGACAGGGGCAATCAGCCCCAGCATTTT. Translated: CATRDRGNQPQHF.

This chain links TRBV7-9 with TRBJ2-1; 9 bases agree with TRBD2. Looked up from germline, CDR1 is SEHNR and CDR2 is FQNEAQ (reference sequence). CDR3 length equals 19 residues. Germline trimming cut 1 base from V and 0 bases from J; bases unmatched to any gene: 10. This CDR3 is CASSLGLSGGIRSYNEQFF. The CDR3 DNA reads TGTGCCAGCAGCTTAGGTCTTAGCGGGGGCATCCGCTCCTACAATGAGCAGTTCTTC.

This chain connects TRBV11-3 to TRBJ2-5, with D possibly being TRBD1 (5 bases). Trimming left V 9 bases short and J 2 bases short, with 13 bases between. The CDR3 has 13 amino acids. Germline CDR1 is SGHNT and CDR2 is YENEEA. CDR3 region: CASTGQYQETQYF. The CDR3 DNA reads TGTGCCAGTACCGGACAATATCAAGAGACCCAGTACTTC.

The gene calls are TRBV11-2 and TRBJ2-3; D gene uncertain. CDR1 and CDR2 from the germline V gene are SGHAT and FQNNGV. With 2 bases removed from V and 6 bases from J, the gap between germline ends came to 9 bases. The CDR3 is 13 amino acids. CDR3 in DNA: TGTGCCAGCAGCTTAACCAAGCCCGATACGCAGTATTTT. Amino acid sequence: CASSLTKPDTQYF.

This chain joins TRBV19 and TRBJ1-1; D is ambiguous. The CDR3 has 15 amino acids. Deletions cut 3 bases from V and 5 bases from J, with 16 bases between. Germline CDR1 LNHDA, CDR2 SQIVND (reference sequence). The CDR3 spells CASSMPRGTTTEAFF. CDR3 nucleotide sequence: TGTGCCAGTAGTATGCCCCGAGGAACGACGACTGAAGCTTTCTTT.

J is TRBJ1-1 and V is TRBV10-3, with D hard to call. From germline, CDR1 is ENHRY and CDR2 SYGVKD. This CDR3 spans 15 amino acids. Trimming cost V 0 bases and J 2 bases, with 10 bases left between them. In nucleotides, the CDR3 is TGTGCCATCAGTGAGTCTTCGGCCGTCAACACTGAAGCTTTCTTT. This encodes CAISESSAVNTEAFF.

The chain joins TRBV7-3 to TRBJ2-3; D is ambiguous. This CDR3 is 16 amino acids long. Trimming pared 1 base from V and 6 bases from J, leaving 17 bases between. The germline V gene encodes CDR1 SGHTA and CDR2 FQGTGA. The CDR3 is CASSLMSRGNGDTQYF. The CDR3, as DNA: TGTGCCAGCAGCTTAATGTCTCGAGGCAACGGGGATACGCAGTATTTT.

This CDR3 is CASSPSGYLSGTEAFF. The CDR3 bases are TGTGCCAGCAGCCCAAGCGGATATTTATCGGGCACTGAAGCTTTCTTT. The V call is TRBV9, the J call TRBJ1-1; no firm D call. The CDR3 runs 16 residues. V was clipped by 4 bases and J by 4 bases, with 20 bases between them. Germline V gene data show CDR1 as SGDLS and CDR2 as YYNGEE.

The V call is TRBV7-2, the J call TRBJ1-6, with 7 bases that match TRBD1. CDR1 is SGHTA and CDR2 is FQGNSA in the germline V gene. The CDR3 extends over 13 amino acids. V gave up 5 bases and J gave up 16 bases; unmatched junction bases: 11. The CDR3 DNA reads TGTGCCAGCAGCCCCCAACCGGACAGGCGACTCCACTTT. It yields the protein CASSPQPDRRLHF.

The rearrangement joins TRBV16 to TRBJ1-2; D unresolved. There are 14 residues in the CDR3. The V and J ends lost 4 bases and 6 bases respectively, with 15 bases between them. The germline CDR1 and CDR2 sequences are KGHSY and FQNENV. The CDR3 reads CASSPDGVGDGYTF. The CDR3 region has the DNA TGTGCCAGCAGCCCGGATGGGGTGGGCGATGGCTACACCTTC.